Below, 26 T cell receptor beta chains from the same sample are listed, as sequenced in a study of chemoradiotherapy in HPV16-positive cancers. Sequenced by immunoSEQ multiplex PCR; TCRdb stores in-frame clones only, minus some. The profile shows about 35,000 clones, about nine tenths of them singletons. The source was blood, collected from a patient who underwent chemoradiotherapy. These receptors originate from a human donor with HPV-associated anogenital cancer.

The gene calls are TRBV7-8 and TRBJ2-1, with 9 bases matching TRBD2. From germline, CDR1 is SGHVS and CDR2 FQNEAQ. J gave up 6 bases and V 11 bases, and 8 bases lay outside the gene matches. The CDR3 contains 13 residues. For the CDR3, the DNA is TGTGCCGGAGATAGCGGGGGAACCAATGAGCAGTTCTTC. As protein: CAGDSGGTNEQFF.

The rearrangement joins TRBV7-9 to TRBJ1-3; 11 nucleotides match TRBD1. Germline V gene sequence: CDR1 SEHNR, CDR2 FQNEAQ (reference sequence). J was trimmed by 4 bases and V by 5 bases; bases with no gene match: 10. The length of the CDR3 is 17 residues. The CDR3 here is CASSPSTGTGGGNTIYF. The CDR3 bases are TGTGCCAGCAGCCCTAGTACCGGGACAGGGGGAGGAAACACCATATATTTT.

CDR3 nucleotide sequence: TGTGCCAGCAGCTTACGGCGGGGAGCCTCACGCGAGCAGTACTTC. It codes for CASSLRRGASREQYF. The V call is TRBV7-2, the J call TRBJ2-7; weak D call: TRBD2 (6 bases). The CDR3 has 15 amino acids. Germline V gives CDR1 SGHTA, CDR2 FQGNSA. Trimming cost V 2 bases and J 6 bases, with 17 bases left between them. Using reference TRBV7-2 and TRBJ2-7 for the parts outside the CDR3, the full variable domain is GAGVSQSPSNKVTEKGKDVELRCDPISGHTALYWYRQSLGQGLEFLIYFQGNSAPDKSGLPSDRFSAERTGGSVSTLTIQRTQQEDSAVYLCASSLRRGASREQYFGPGTRLTVT.

This clone has only one observation. The genes are TRBV27 and TRBJ2-2, with 7 positions matching TRBD1. Germline V gives CDR1 MNHEY, CDR2 SMNVEV (reference sequence). V dropped 5 bases and J dropped 3; count of bases not matched to a gene: 9. The CDR3 is 16 amino acids. The CDR3 loop is CASSPYGQVYTGELFF. Here the CDR3 DNA reads TGTGCCAGCAGTCCCTACGGACAGGTTTACACCGGGGAGCTGTTTTTT.

Comments on this clone: One end of the junction does not line up with germline, which may come from a read error. The chain combines TRBV7-3 with TRBJ2-6, with TRBD1 matching over 7 bases. CDR3 size: 15 residues. In germline, CDR1 is SGHTA, CDR2 FQGTGA. CDR3 coding DNA: TGTGCCAGCAGATTAACAGGGGCCGGGGCCAACGTCCTGACTTTC. Protein product: CASRLTGAGANVLTF.

This chain joins TRBV18 and TRBJ1-2; tentatively, D is TRBD1 (5 bases). This CDR3 has 14 amino acids. Germline lookup yields CDR1 KGHSH and CDR2 LQKENI. Deletions cut 4 bases from V and 6 bases from J, with 15 bases between. CDR3 bases: TGTGCCAGCTCACTACAGAGGCAGGGAGATGGCTACACCTTC. This gives the protein CASSLQRQGDGYTF.

This rearrangement joins TRBV5-5 to TRBJ2-1; the D is unclear. Germline values: CDR1 SGHKS, CDR2 YYEKEE (reference sequence). This CDR3 comprises 16 residues. Trimming removed 1 base at V and 0 bases at J, with 11 bases between. Here the CDR3 reads CASSLYFESSYNEQFF. CDR3 DNA: TGTGCCAGCAGCTTGTATTTCGAAAGCTCCTACAATGAGCAGTTCTTC.

The V and J genes are TRBV7-2 and TRBJ2-3; 8 nucleotides agree with TRBD2. Germline V gene lookup returns CDR1 SGHTA and CDR2 FQGNSA. CDR3 length: 15 residues. V shed 5 bases, J shed 0 bases, and the junction held 4 bases outside the gene matches. The CDR3 loop is CASSLTSDSTDTQYF. DNA of the CDR3: TGTGCCAGCAGCCTGACTAGCGATAGCACAGATACGCAGTATTTT. Full variable domain (outside the CDR3, taken from reference TRBV7-2 and TRBJ2-3): GAGVSQSPSNKVTEKGKDVELRCDPISGHTALYWYRQSLGQGLEFLIYFQGNSAPDKSGLPSDRFSAERTGGSVSTLTIQRTQQEDSAVYLCASSLTSDSTDTQYFGPGTRLTVL.

The DNA for the CDR3 is TGTGCCAGCAGCATCCGCGCCGGGAGCAACACTGAAGCTTTCTTT. Protein product: CASSIRAGSNTEAFF. The chain has TRBV5-4 and TRBJ1-1; D not certain. There are 15 residues in the CDR3. The V end was cut by 4 bases, the J end by 2 bases, with 15 bases between. Germline CDR1 reads SGHNT; CDR2 reads YYREEE (reference sequence).

The chain recombines TRBV11-2 with TRBJ1-3; 7 bases map to TRBD1. Germline V CDR1 and CDR2: SGHAT, FQNNGV. This CDR3 spans 14 amino acids. V shed 5 bases and J 2 bases; nucleotides not matched to a gene: 3. The CDR3 region has the DNA TGTGCCAGCAGCCTAGGGACAGCTGGAAACACCATATATTTT. Its translation is CASSLGTAGNTIYF.

This chain connects TRBV15 to TRBJ2-1; no clear D gene. Germline CDR1 is LNHNV and CDR2 is YYDKDF (reference sequence). CDR3 length: 15 residues. Trimming pared 0 bases from V and 6 bases from J, leaving 12 bases between. In DNA, the CDR3 is TGTGCCACCAGCAGAGATTTCCGAGGCTTCAATGAGCAGTTCTTC. This translates into CATSRDFRGFNEQFF.

The CDR3 is CASSLAGSSYNEQFF. The CDR3 bases are TGTGCCAGCAGCTTGGCGGGGAGCTCCTACAATGAGCAGTTCTTC. The J gene is TRBJ2-1, the V gene TRBV5-4, with D possibly TRBD2 on 5 matching bases. Trimming removed 0 bases at V and 0 bases at J, with 7 bases between. The CDR3 spans 15 residues. Per germline, CDR1 SGHNT and CDR2 YYREEE (reference sequence).

This chain joins TRBV4-1 and TRBJ1-4; D is perhaps TRBD1 (6 bases). V gave up 4 bases and J gave up 0 bases, with 18 bases separating them. CDR1 is MGHRA and CDR2 is YSYEKL in the germline V gene. The CDR3 runs 18 residues. The CDR3 sequence: CASSLRAGAGATNEKLFF. CDR3 DNA: TGCGCCAGCAGCCTCCGTGCAGGGGCGGGGGCAACTAATGAAAAACTGTTTTTT.

V usage is TRBV6-5 and J usage is TRBJ2-7, with no clear D. The CDR3 runs 15 residues. Trimming cost V 7 bases and J 7 bases, with 23 bases left between them. The V gene's germline CDR1 is MNHEY and CDR2 SVGAGI. The CDR3 nucleotides read TGTGCCAGCAACCCTGGGGTCTACCAAATGGGGGAGCAGTACTTC. It is translated as CASNPGVYQMGEQYF.

The chain has TRBV13 and TRBJ1-1; D gene unclear. The CDR3 loop spans 15 amino acids. The V gene lost 5 bases and the J gene lost 1 base, with 14 bases spanning the gap. Germline V CDR1 and CDR2: PRHDT, FYEKMQ (reference sequence). The CDR3 protein is CASSGRWVPNTEAFF. In DNA, the CDR3 is TGTGCCAGCAGCGGGCGGTGGGTGCCGAACACTGAAGCTTTCTTT.

CDR3 sequence (DNA): TGTGCCAGCAGCGTTCACAGGGTGTCCCCCAATCAGCCCCAGCATTTT. Translation gives CASSVHRVSPNQPQHF. V usage is TRBV5-5 and J usage is TRBJ1-5; D is perhaps TRBD1 (6 bases). The germline CDR1 and CDR2 sequences are SGHKS and YYEKEE (reference sequence). V was cut by 4 bases and J by 3 bases, with 17 bases left in between. CDR3 length equals 16 residues.

The chain recombines TRBV6-6 with TRBJ1-2; TRBD1 matches at 8 bases. CDR1 and CDR2 from the germline V gene are MNHNY and SVGAGI (reference sequence). The V segment lost 6 bases and the J segment 7 bases; nucleotides outside the gene matches: 10. The CDR3 length is 14 residues. Here the CDR3 DNA reads TGTGCCAGCAGGGCCCAGGGGGCAGATGTTGGCTACACCTTC. Translated: CASRAQGADVGYTF.

The table lists this clone with a count of one. In DNA, the CDR3 is TGCGCCAGCAGCTTGGCTACAGGGGGCACCGGGGAGCTGTTTTTT. Its protein product is CASSLATGGTGELFF. The V gene is TRBV5-1, the J gene TRBJ2-2, with 8 bases aligning to TRBD1. The V segment lost 0 bases and the J segment 4 bases; nucleotides outside the gene matches: 2. CDR1 is SGHRS, CDR2 YFSETQ, per germline. The CDR3 has 15 amino acids.

The chain combines TRBV29-1 with TRBJ2-1; maybe TRBD1 (6 bases). The V and J ends lost 7 bases and 6 bases respectively, with 25 bases between them. The CDR3 runs 16 residues. CDR1 is SQVTM, CDR2 ANQGSEA, per germline. The DNA for the CDR3 is TGCAGCGCCGTGAACAGGGATAGCTATCCGGCCAATGAGCAGTTCTTC. Encoded protein: CSAVNRDSYPANEQFF.

The V gene is TRBV7-8, the J gene TRBJ1-2, with 8 bases identical to TRBD1. CDR1 SGHVS and CDR2 FQNEAQ come from the germline V gene. The CDR3 is 12 residues long. V trimming: 3 bases; J trimming: 8 bases; junction bases outside the gene matches: 2. The CDR3 is CASSFDRGGYTF. The CDR3 DNA sequence: TGTGCCAGCAGCTTTGACAGGGGCGGCTACACCTTC. Full variable domain (outside the CDR3, taken from reference TRBV7-8 and TRBJ1-2): GAGVSQSPRYKVAKRGQDVALRCDPISGHVSLFWYQQALGQGPEFLTYFQNEAQLDKSGLPSDRFFAERPEGSVSTLKIQRTQQEDSAVYLCASSFDRGGYTFGSGTRLTVV.

The V gene is TRBV27, the J gene TRBJ1-6; maybe TRBD1 (5 bases). Germline values: CDR1 MNHEY, CDR2 SMNVEV (reference sequence). V was shortened by 4 bases and J by 5 bases, with 12 bases between the two germline ends. The CDR3 extends over 15 amino acids. Written as DNA, the CDR3 is TGTGCCAGCAGTTCCCAGCCAGGGCATAATTCACCCCTCCACTTT. Protein product: CASSSQPGHNSPLHF.

The CDR3 loop reads CASSVGFFSGANVLTF. The CDR3 coding sequence is TGTGCCAGCAGCGTAGGATTCTTCTCTGGGGCCAACGTCCTGACTTTC. V and J are TRBV9 and TRBJ2-6, with unresolved D. The germline CDR1 and CDR2 sequences are SGDLS and YYNGEE. V was clipped by 0 bases and J by 0 bases, with 7 bases between them. The CDR3 totals 16 residues.

This clone has a single count. The chain uses TRBV7-8 and TRBJ1-4; a possible D gene is TRBD1 (5 bases). Trimming took 2 bases from V and 7 from J, leaving 14 bases between them. Germline V gene data show CDR1 as SGHVS and CDR2 as FQNEAQ. This CDR3 contains 15 residues. The CDR3 coding sequence is TGTGCCAGCAGCTTACGGGCAGGGTCTACTGAAAAACTGTTTTTT. Translation: CASSLRAGSTEKLFF.

Only one count was recorded for this clone. V and J are TRBV7-3 and TRBJ2-1; 7 bases are a match to TRBD1. The trim removed 2 bases at V and 4 bases at J, leaving 5 bases unmatched. CDR3 length: 15 residues. The germline V gene encodes CDR1 SGHTA and CDR2 FQGTGA. The CDR3, as DNA: TGTGCCAGCAGCTTATATGGGACAGAGTACAATGAGCAGTTCTTC. Encoded protein: CASSLYGTEYNEQFF.

This chain links TRBV2 with TRBJ1-2; D gene uncertain. The germline gives CDR1 SNHLY, CDR2 FYNNEI. V was trimmed by 4 bases and J by 0 bases, leaving 15 bases between them. This CDR3 has 16 residues. DNA of the CDR3: TGTGCCAGCAGTGCTAGCCAAGGCCCAGCTAACTATGGCTACACCTTC. Its translation is CASSASQGPANYGYTF.

The J gene is TRBJ2-1, the V gene TRBV9; D is ambiguous. In germline, CDR1 is SGDLS, CDR2 YYNGEE. The CDR3 is 13 residues long. Trimming shortened V by 4 bases and J by 0 bases, and 5 bases separated the two germline ends. In DNA form, the CDR3 reads TGTGCCAGCAGCTTAAGCTCCTACAATGAGCAGTTCTTC. This codes for CASSLSSYNEQFF.